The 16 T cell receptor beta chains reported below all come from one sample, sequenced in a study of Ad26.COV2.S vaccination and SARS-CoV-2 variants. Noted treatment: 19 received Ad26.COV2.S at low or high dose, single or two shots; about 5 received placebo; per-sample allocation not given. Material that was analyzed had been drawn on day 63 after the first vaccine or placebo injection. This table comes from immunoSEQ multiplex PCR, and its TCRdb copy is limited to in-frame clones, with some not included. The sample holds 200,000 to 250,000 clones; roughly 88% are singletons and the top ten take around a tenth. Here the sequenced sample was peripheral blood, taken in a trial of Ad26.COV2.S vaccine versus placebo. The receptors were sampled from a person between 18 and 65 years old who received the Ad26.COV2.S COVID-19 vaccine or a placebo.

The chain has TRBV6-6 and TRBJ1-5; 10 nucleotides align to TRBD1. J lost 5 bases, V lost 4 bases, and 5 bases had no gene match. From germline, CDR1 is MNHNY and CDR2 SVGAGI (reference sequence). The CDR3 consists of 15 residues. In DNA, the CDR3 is TGTGCCAGCAGTTCCCAGGACAGGGGGGATCAGCCCCAGCATTTT. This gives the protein CASSSQDRGDQPQHF.

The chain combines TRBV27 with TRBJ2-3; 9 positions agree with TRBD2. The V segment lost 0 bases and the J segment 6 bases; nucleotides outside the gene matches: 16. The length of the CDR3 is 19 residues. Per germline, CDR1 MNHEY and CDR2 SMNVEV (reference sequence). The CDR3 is CASSLSGRGASGVLDTQYF. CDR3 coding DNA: TGTGCCAGCAGTTTATCGGGGCGGGGGGCTAGCGGGGTCCTGGATACGCAGTATTTT.

CDR3 sequence reads: CASRTNRGANEKLFF. As DNA, the CDR3 is TGCGCCAGCAGAACTAACAGAGGGGCTAATGAAAAACTGTTTTTT. J is TRBJ1-4 and V is TRBV10-2; TRBD1 is a possible D gene (5 bases). Germline V gene data show CDR1 as WSHSY and CDR2 as SAAADI. V was trimmed by 6 bases and J by 3 bases, leaving 14 bases between them. This CDR3 spans 15 amino acids.

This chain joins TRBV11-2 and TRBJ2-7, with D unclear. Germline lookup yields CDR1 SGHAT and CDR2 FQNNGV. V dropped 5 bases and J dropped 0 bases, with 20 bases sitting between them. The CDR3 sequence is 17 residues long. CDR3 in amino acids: CASSKEGGWVFSYEQYF. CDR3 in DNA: TGTGCCAGCAGCAAAGAAGGTGGTTGGGTTTTCTCCTACGAGCAGTACTTC.

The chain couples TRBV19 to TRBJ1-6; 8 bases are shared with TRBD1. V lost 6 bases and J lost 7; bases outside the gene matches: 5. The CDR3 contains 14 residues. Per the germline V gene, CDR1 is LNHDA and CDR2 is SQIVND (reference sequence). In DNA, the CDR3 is TGTGCCAGTAGGGACAGGGCGACGAATTCACCCCTCCACTTT. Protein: CASRDRATNSPLHF.

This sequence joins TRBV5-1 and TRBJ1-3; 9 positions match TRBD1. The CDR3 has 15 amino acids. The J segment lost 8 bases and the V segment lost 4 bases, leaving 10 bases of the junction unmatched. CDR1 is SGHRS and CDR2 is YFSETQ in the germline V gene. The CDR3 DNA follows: TGCGCCAGCAGCCGGCCGGGACAGGGAGTCGACACCATATATTTT. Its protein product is CASSRPGQGVDTIYF.

CDR3 amino acids: CASSSTGVAGVVANVLTF. DNA of the CDR3: TGTGCCAGCAGTTCGACCGGAGTAGCGGGAGTGGTCGCCAACGTCCTGACTTTC. The gene calls are TRBV27 and TRBJ2-6; 9 bases fit TRBD2. The V gene end was trimmed by 4 bases and the J gene end by 7 bases; junction bases not matched to a gene: 14. The CDR3 runs to 18 residues. Germline lookup yields CDR1 MNHEY and CDR2 SMNVEV (reference sequence).

This CDR3 reads CASSPQVGNQPQHF. DNA of the CDR3: TGCGCCAGCAGCCCGCAAGTGGGCAATCAGCCCCAGCATTTT. V and J are TRBV4-1 and TRBJ1-5; no firm D call. Trimming removed 4 bases from V and 2 bases from J, with 9 bases in between. Germline V gene data show CDR1 as MGHRA and CDR2 as YSYEKL. CDR3 length: 14 residues.

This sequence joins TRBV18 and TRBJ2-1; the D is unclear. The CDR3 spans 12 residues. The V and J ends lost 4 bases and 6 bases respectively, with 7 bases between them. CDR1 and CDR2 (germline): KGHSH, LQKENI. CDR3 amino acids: CASSQLANEQFF. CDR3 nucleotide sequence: TGTGCCAGCTCACAACTGGCCAATGAGCAGTTCTTC.

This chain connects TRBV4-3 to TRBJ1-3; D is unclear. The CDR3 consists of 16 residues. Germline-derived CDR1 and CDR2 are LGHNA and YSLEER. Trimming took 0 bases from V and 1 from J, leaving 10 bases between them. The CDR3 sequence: CASSQELTASGNTIYF. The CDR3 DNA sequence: TGCGCCAGCAGCCAAGAACTGACGGCTTCTGGAAACACCATATATTTT.

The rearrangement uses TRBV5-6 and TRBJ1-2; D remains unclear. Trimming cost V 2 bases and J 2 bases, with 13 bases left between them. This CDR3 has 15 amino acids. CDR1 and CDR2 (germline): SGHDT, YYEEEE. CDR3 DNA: TGTGCCAGCAGCTTAAGCCCCACGGAGAACTATGGCTACACCTTC. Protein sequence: CASSLSPTENYGYTF.

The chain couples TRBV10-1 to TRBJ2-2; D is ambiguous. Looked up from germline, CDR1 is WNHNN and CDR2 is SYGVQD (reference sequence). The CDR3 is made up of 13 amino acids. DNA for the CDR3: TGCGTCGAACCCAATGAGAACACCGGGGAGCTGTTTTTT. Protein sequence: CVEPNENTGELFF.

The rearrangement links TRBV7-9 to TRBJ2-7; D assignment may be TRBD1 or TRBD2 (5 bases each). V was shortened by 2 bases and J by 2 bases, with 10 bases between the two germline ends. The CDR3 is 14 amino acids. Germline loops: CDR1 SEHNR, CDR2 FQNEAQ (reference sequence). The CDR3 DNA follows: TGTGCCAGCAGCTTACGGGACGGGACCTACGAGCAGTACTTC. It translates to CASSLRDGTYEQYF.

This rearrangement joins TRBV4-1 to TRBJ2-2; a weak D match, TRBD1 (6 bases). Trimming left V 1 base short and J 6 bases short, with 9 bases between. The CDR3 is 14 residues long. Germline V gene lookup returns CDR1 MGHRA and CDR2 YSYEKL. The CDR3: CASSQAGVAGELFF. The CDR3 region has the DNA TGCGCCAGCAGCCAAGCAGGGGTAGCCGGGGAGCTGTTTTTT.

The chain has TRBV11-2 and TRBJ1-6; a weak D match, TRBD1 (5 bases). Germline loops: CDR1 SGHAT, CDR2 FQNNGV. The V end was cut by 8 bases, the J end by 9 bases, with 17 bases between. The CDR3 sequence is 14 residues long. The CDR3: CASGGGAGGSPLHF. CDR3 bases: TGTGCCAGCGGCGGTGGGGCCGGGGGTTCACCCCTCCACTTT.

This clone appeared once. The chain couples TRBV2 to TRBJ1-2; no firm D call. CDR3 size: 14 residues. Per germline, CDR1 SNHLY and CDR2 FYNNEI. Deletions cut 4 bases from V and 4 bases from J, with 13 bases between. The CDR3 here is CASSVEDVRYGYTF. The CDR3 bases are TGTGCCAGCAGTGTAGAGGACGTCCGCTATGGCTACACCTTC.